The rows below give T cell receptor beta chains drawn from one sample of a study of blood T cells in healthy people across ages. MiXCR was run by TCRdb on the 5' RACE reads, yielding one entry per CDR3 protein. The sample includes about 1.6 million distinct CDR3 sequences, about 35% of them seen just once. Source material: blood. The receptors here all came from a woman in her twenties or thirties in good health. CDR3s include the opening cysteine and the closing phenylalanine or tryptophan. A D gene is named only where the DNA matches it firmly. Size is omitted from some rows. Given values are once, few, many or a class for expanded clones.

V gene: TRBV5-1
J gene: TRBJ2-7
clone size: .
D gene: TRBD2
CDR3 DNA: TGCGCCAGCAGCCCGAGGACTAGCGGGCCCTCCTACGAGCAGTACTTC
CDR3 protein: CASSPRTSGPSYEQYF

V gene: TRBV7-9
J gene: TRBJ1-1
clone size: .
D gene: .
CDR3 DNA: TGTGCCAGCAGCCCAGCCCAGGGCGCCTGGCCTGAAGCTTTCTTT
CDR3 protein: CASSPAQGAWPEAFF

V gene: TRBV7-8
J gene: TRBJ2-5
clone size: .
D gene: .
CDR3 DNA: TGTGCCAGCAGCTTAGGGTTGGCACTGAGGCAAGAGACCCAGTACTTC
CDR3 protein: CASSLGLALRQETQYF

V gene: TRBV25-1
J gene: TRBJ2-7
clone size: .
D gene: .
CDR3 DNA: TGTGCCAGCAGAGGGCTGGGGAGGAAGGGATACGAGCAGTACTTC
CDR3 protein: CASRGLGRKGYEQYF

V gene: TRBV5-6
J gene: TRBJ2-7
clone size: few
D gene: TRBD1
CDR3 DNA: TGTGCCAGCAGCTGGAAGGGACAGGGGACCCACGAGCAGTACTTC
CDR3 protein: CASSWKGQGTHEQYF

V gene: TRBV5-5
J gene: TRBJ1-2
clone size: .
D gene: .
CDR3 DNA: TGTGCCAGCAGCTTCGGGTGGGATGGCTACACCTTC
CDR3 protein: CASSFGWDGYTF

V gene: TRBV27
J gene: TRBJ1-4
clone size: .
D gene: .
CDR3 DNA: TGTGCCAGCAGTTTGTTAGGGATGAGGGAAAAACTGTTTTTT
CDR3 protein: CASSLLGMREKLFF

V gene: TRBV11-2
J gene: TRBJ1-1
clone size: .
D gene: .
CDR3 DNA: TGTGCCAGCAGGCAAGACAGACCTGAAGCTTTCTTT
CDR3 protein: CASRQDRPEAFF

V gene: TRBV29-1
J gene: TRBJ2-7
clone size: many
D gene: TRBD1
CDR3 DNA: TGCAGCGTTGAACATGGACAGGGGGCCTCCTACGAGCAGTACTTC
CDR3 protein: CSVEHGQGASYEQYF

V gene: TRBV20-1
J gene: TRBJ2-3
clone size: few
D gene: TRBD2
CDR3 DNA: TGCAGTGCTCCCTTACTAGCGGGATCAACAGATACGCAGTATTTT
CDR3 protein: CSAPLLAGSTDTQYF

V gene: TRBV5-1
J gene: TRBJ1-4
clone size: .
D gene: .
CDR3 DNA: TGCGCCAGCAGTCGGAATCAGGGAGGTGAAAAACTGTTTTTT
CDR3 protein: CASSRNQGGEKLFF

V gene: TRBV20-1
J gene: TRBJ1-1
clone size: few
D gene: TRBD1
CDR3 DNA: TGCAGTGCGCAGCCCCCAGGGGGCCTCGGAGCTTTCTTT
CDR3 protein: CSAQPPGGLGAFF

V gene: TRBV6-1
J gene: TRBJ2-1
clone size: few
D gene: .
CDR3 DNA: TGTGCCAGCAGTGAGGAGGGAATCTCCTACAATGAGCAGTTCTTC
CDR3 protein: CASSEEGISYNEQFF

V gene: TRBV10-3
J gene: TRBJ1-1
clone size: .
D gene: .
CDR3 DNA: TGTGCCATCAGTGAGTCGGGGGGGGACGGGGACACTGAAGCTTTCTTT
CDR3 protein: CAISESGGDGDTEAFF

V gene: TRBV5-5
J gene: TRBJ2-3
clone size: .
D gene: .
CDR3 DNA: TGTGCCAGCAGCTGGGGCATGGAAGTTCAGGGCGATACGCAGTATTTT
CDR3 protein: CASSWGMEVQGDTQYF